The 27 T cell receptor beta chains below were found in one sample sequenced in a study of blood T cell repertoires in COVID-19. The repertoire was sequenced with immunoSEQ multiplex PCR; TCRdb's copy has only in-frame clones and lacks some. The sample gives about 97,000 clones, more than 75% of which show up once; roughly a tenth is in the top ten. The source material was peripheral blood. The receptors were gathered from a man between 60 and 75 years old with active or convalescent COVID-19.

This chain connects TRBV27 to TRBJ1-2; 8 bases map to TRBD1. V trimming: 8 bases; J trimming: 9 bases; junction bases outside the gene matches: 23. The CDR3 spans 17 residues. Germline V gene sequence: CDR1 MNHEY, CDR2 SMNVEV (reference sequence). CDR3 region: CASATTGLQGGHARYTF. The CDR3 bases are TGTGCCAGCGCGACCACAGGATTACAGGGGGGGCACGCTCGCTACACCTTC.

V usage is TRBV9 and J usage is TRBJ2-3; 7 bases are a match to TRBD1. The CDR3 spans 15 residues. The V gene end was trimmed by 4 bases and the J gene end by 2 bases; junction bases not matched to a gene: 7. Germline V gene data show CDR1 as SGDLS and CDR2 as YYNGEE. The CDR3 nucleotides read TGTGCCAGCAGCCGAGGGGACAGCTACACAGATACGCAGTATTTT. It is translated as CASSRGDSYTDTQYF. Looking up the rest from reference TRBV9 and TRBJ2-3 gives the full variable domain: DSGVTQTPKHLITATGQRVTLRCSPRSGDLSVYWYQQSLDQGLQFLIQYYNGEERAKGNILERFSAQQFPDLHSELNLSSLELGDSALYFCASSRGDSYTDTQYFGPGTRLTVL.

V usage is TRBV10-3 and J usage is TRBJ2-1, with 10 bases that match TRBD1. The CDR3 loop spans 14 amino acids. Germline loops: CDR1 ENHRY, CDR2 SYGVKD. Trimming cost V 3 bases and J 10 bases; bases outside gene matches: 6. Here the CDR3 DNA reads TGTGCCATCAGTGACCCCGGGACAGGGGTCGAGCAGTTCTTC. This translates into CAISDPGTGVEQFF.

A few counts support this clone. The CDR3 nucleotides read TGCGCCAGCAGTGAGTCACTAGCGGGGAACACCGGGGAGCTGTTTTTT. As protein: CASSESLAGNTGELFF. V is TRBV10-1 and J is TRBJ2-2, with 9 bases aligning to TRBD2. The V segment lost 0 bases and the J segment 1 base; nucleotides outside the gene matches: 0. Germline V gene data show CDR1 as WNHNN and CDR2 as SYGVQD (reference sequence). The CDR3 covers 16 residues.

The count of this clone is one. This chain uses TRBV4-2 with TRBJ1-2; D possibly corresponds to TRBD1 (5 bases). CDR1 is LGHNA and CDR2 is YNFKEQ in the germline V gene. V was cut by 0 bases and J by 8 bases, with 13 bases left in between. The CDR3 is made up of 14 amino acids. CDR3 region: CASSQDPSGDGYTF. The DNA for the CDR3 is TGTGCCAGCAGCCAAGACCCCTCGGGGGACGGCTACACCTTC.

This chain links TRBV30 with TRBJ2-1, with D possibly matching TRBD1 (5 bases). CDR3 size: 11 residues. Trimming cost V 5 bases and J 4 bases, with 6 bases left between them. Germline CDR1 is GTSNPN and CDR2 is SVGIG (reference sequence). In DNA, the CDR3 is TGTGCCTGGGACAGTTACAATGAGCAGTTCTTC. Residues: CAWDSYNEQFF.

The V call is TRBV10-3, the J call TRBJ2-7; D call uncertain. The germline CDR1 and CDR2 sequences are ENHRY and SYGVKD. CDR3 size: 13 residues. V lost 4 bases and J lost 4, with 11 bases in between. CDR3 bases: TGTGCCATCAGTGGAGTAATCGGTTACGAGCAGTACTTC. This gives the protein CAISGVIGYEQYF.

The chain couples TRBV6-5 to TRBJ1-2; 11 bases are a match to TRBD1. V was pared by 2 bases and J by 8 bases, with 4 bases of the junction left unmatched. The CDR3 spans 14 residues. The V gene's germline CDR1 is MNHEY and CDR2 SVGAGI. The CDR3 loop is CASSYGQGARGYTF. The CDR3 DNA follows: TGTGCCAGCAGTTACGGACAGGGGGCACGGGGCTACACCTTC.

The V and J genes are TRBV11-3 and TRBJ2-5; D perhaps matches TRBD2 (7 bases). The CDR3 covers 20 residues. CDR1 SGHNT and CDR2 YENEEA come from the germline V gene. V shed 1 base and J shed 5 bases, with 29 bases lying between them. The CDR3 loop is CASSLGAGAVVRERRETQYF. CDR3 nucleotide sequence: TGTGCCAGCAGCTTAGGGGCAGGGGCCGTTGTGCGGGAGCGGCGGGAGACCCAGTACTTC.

This clone has a handful of counts. The rearrangement uses TRBV3-1 (or the pseudogene TRBV3-2) and TRBJ2-3; a weak D match, TRBD2 (6 bases). The ends were cut back, 7 bases at V and 0 bases at J, with 17 bases in the middle. The germline V gene encodes CDR1 LGHDT and CDR2 YNNKEL (reference sequence). The CDR3 runs to 16 residues. This chain's CDR3 is CASTKGGRISTDTQYF. The CDR3 region has the DNA TGTGCCAGCACCAAAGGAGGGAGGATAAGCACAGATACGCAGTATTTT.

V and J are TRBV20-1 and TRBJ2-1; D possibly corresponds to TRBD1 (6 bases). Per the germline V gene, CDR1 is DFQATT and CDR2 is SNEGSKA (reference sequence). The CDR3 is 11 residues long. CDR3 nucleotides: TGCAGCCAGCCTTCTCCAACAGGGATTTTCTTC. This translates into CSQPSPTGIFF.

The chain links TRBV3-1 (or the pseudogene TRBV3-2) to TRBJ2-7, with D maybe TRBD2 (5 bases). This CDR3 region has 18 residues. Germline V gene lookup returns CDR1 LGHDT and CDR2 YNNKEL (reference sequence). V lost 0 bases and J lost 1, with 19 bases in between. In nucleotides, the CDR3 is TGTGCCAGCAGCCAAGATTCACTCGCTAGCAGAGGATCCTACGAGCAGTACGTC. This codes for CASSQDSLASRGSYEQYV.

This clone was picked up a small number of times. The chain combines TRBV15 with TRBJ1-5; 8 bases map to TRBD1. The J segment lost 2 bases and the V segment lost 6 bases, leaving 6 bases of the junction unmatched. The germline gives CDR1 LNHNV, CDR2 YYDKDF (reference sequence). CDR3 length equals 15 residues. The CDR3 is CATRTGGGGNQPQHF. DNA of the CDR3: TGTGCCACCAGAACAGGGGGAGGAGGCAATCAGCCCCAGCATTTT.

This clone was recorded a few times. The chain couples TRBV7-8 to TRBJ2-5; 8 positions agree with TRBD2. Unmatched junction bases numbered 9, after V lost 5 bases and J lost 4 bases. This CDR3 has 15 residues. Germline loops: CDR1 SGHVS, CDR2 FQNEAQ. The CDR3 DNA follows: TGTGCCAGCAGCCGGGAGGGGCTAGCGGGAGAGACCCAGTACTTC. Translated, it gives CASSREGLAGETQYF.

The chain links TRBV9 to TRBJ2-3, with D perhaps matching TRBD2 (5 bases). Germline CDR1 and CDR2: SGDLS and YYNGEE. This CDR3 comprises 12 residues. V was trimmed by 6 bases and J by 6 bases, leaving 11 bases between them. The CDR3 DNA reads TGTGCCAGCAACGCGGGTTCGGATACGCAGTATTTT. It is translated as CASNAGSDTQYF. The complete variable domain, with remaining parts taken from reference TRBV9 and TRBJ2-3, reads DSGVTQTPKHLITATGQRVTLRCSPRSGDLSVYWYQQSLDQGLQFLIQYYNGEERAKGNILERFSAQQFPDLHSELNLSSLELGDSALYFCASNAGSDTQYFGPGTRLTVL.

The rearrangement joins TRBV6-5 to TRBJ2-3, with D maybe TRBD1 (5 bases). V shed 4 bases and J shed 4 bases, with 12 bases lying between them. CDR1 and CDR2 from the germline V gene are MNHEY and SVGAGI. The CDR3 totals 14 residues. The CDR3 region is CASSWSQAADTQYF. The CDR3, as DNA: TGTGCCAGCAGTTGGTCACAGGCGGCAGATACGCAGTATTTT.

The chain uses TRBV28 and TRBJ1-2; 7 bases agree with TRBD1. The length of the CDR3 is 13 residues. After removal of 10 bases from V and 0 bases from J, the junction contained 5 bases not matched to a gene. The germline V gene has CDR1 MDHEN and CDR2 SYDVKM. CDR3 nucleotides: TGTGCCACCCTCGACAGGGCTAACTATGGCTACACCTTC. Protein: CATLDRANYGYTF.

The CDR3: CSAEDNVEAFF. DNA for the CDR3: TGCAGTGCAGAGGACAATGTTGAAGCTTTCTTT. The J gene is TRBJ1-1, the V gene TRBV20-1, with D perhaps matching TRBD1 (5 bases). Germline loops: CDR1 DFQATT, CDR2 SNEGSKA (reference sequence). The CDR3 spans 11 residues. V lost 6 bases to trimming and J lost 7 bases, with 12 bases between them.

J is TRBJ1-6 and V is TRBV10-1, with D unresolved. Trimming stripped 0 bases from V and 9 bases from J, with 12 bases between. Germline CDR1 is WNHNN and CDR2 is SYGVQD (reference sequence). The CDR3 spans 15 residues. The CDR3 protein is CASSESNGRGSPLHF. CDR3 sequence (DNA): TGCGCCAGCAGTGAGTCGAACGGGAGAGGTTCACCCCTCCACTTT.

The gene calls are TRBV5-1 and TRBJ2-5; 7 bases line up with TRBD1. V dropped 5 bases and J dropped 3; count of bases not matched to a gene: 7. The CDR3 extends over 14 amino acids. Germline lookup yields CDR1 SGHRS and CDR2 YFSETQ. The CDR3 spells CASRAPDREETQYF. CDR3 nucleotides: TGCGCCAGCAGGGCCCCAGACAGGGAAGAGACCCAGTACTTC.

The rearrangement uses TRBV6-5 and TRBJ1-1; no firm D call. The CDR3 spans 13 residues. Germline values: CDR1 MNHEY, CDR2 SVGAGI. The ends were cut back, 6 bases at V and 3 bases at J, with 11 bases in the middle. The CDR3 spells CASRDYSYTEAFF. The CDR3 DNA reads TGTGCCAGCAGGGACTATTCTTACACTGAAGCTTTCTTT.

This chain links TRBV3-1 (or the pseudogene TRBV3-2) with TRBJ1-2, with D uncertain. Germline V CDR1 and CDR2: LGHDT, YNNKEL (reference sequence). Trimming cost V 1 base and J 5 bases, with 11 bases left between them. CDR3 size: 14 residues. The CDR3 DNA reads as TGTGCCAGCAGCCAAGGAAGGTCGGGTTATGGCTACACCTTC. Residues: CASSQGRSGYGYTF.

The gene calls are TRBV6-2 or TRBV6-3 and TRBJ1-5; 9 nucleotides line up with TRBD1. CDR1 and CDR2 from the germline V gene are MNHEY and SVGEGT. V shed 2 bases and J 7 bases; nucleotides not matched to a gene: 6. The CDR3 covers 15 residues. The CDR3 DNA follows: TGTGCCAGCAGTTACATGGGACAGGGTCACCAGCCCCAGCATTTT. This gives the protein CASSYMGQGHQPQHF.

V and J are TRBV28 and TRBJ2-3; 8 bases are a match to TRBD1. V was clipped by 6 bases and J by 4 bases; unmatched bases: 6. CDR1 and CDR2 from the germline V gene are MDHEN and SYDVKM. CDR3 size: 14 residues. The CDR3 here is CASSGTGSSDTQYF. CDR3 nucleotides: TGTGCCAGCAGCGGGACAGGTTCTTCAGATACGCAGTATTTT.

The V gene is TRBV20-1, the J gene TRBJ1-1; perhaps TRBD1 as D (5 bases). The ends were cut back, 3 bases at V and 1 base at J, with 9 bases in the middle. Germline V lookup: CDR1 DFQATT, CDR2 SNEGSKA (reference sequence). This CDR3 spans 13 amino acids. Here the CDR3 DNA reads TGCAGTGCTAGTTTGGGGGGGAACACTGAAGCTTTCTTT. Translated, it gives CSASLGGNTEAFF.

The chain combines TRBV28 with TRBJ2-7, with a weak D call TRBD2 (6 bases). Germline CDR1 and CDR2: MDHEN and SYDVKM. The V gene lost 6 bases and the J gene lost 6 bases, with 15 bases spanning the gap. This CDR3 spans 13 amino acids. CDR3 loop: CASRLAEGSEQYF. The CDR3 coding sequence is TGTGCCAGCAGGTTAGCGGAGGGGTCCGAGCAGTACTTC.

This clone has more than one count but fewer than ten. The chain has TRBV5-1 and TRBJ1-2; D is perhaps TRBD1 (6 bases). The V gene lost 5 bases and the J gene lost 4 bases, with 18 bases spanning the gap. Germline V gene data show CDR1 as SGHRS and CDR2 as YFSETQ. CDR3 size: 15 residues. The CDR3 region has the DNA TGCGCCAGCAGTCCTCAGGTTGGGGGCGGCTATGGCTACACCTTC. It specifies CASSPQVGGGYGYTF.